This T cell receptor beta chain was documented in a study of human thymus T cells. Resected material from corrective heart surgery provided the thymus tissue analysed. Donor material was obtained from healthy Finnish infants undergoing corrective surgery for congenital heart defects. Overall study results and limits: Among unrelated individuals, related research reported thymic repertoires that overlapped highly.

CDR3 length: 15 residues. Germline V gene sequence: CDR1 MGHRA, CDR2 YSYEKL. The ends lost 0 bases at V and 2 bases at J; junction bases unmatched: 2. About this clone: What it recognizes is unknown.

Profiled with immunoSEQ multiplex PCR; TCRdb holds only in-frame clones, not every one. The sample consists of roughly 120,000 clones, around 94% of them appearing once. The receptor comes from a boy younger than two with a congenital heart defect but otherwise immunologically healthy. The source material was thymus tissue. V usage is TRBV4-1 and J usage is TRBJ1-2; TRBD1 agrees at 8 bases. The CDR3 DNA sequence: TGCGCCAGCAGCCAAGACAGGGGGCGAAACTATGGCTACACCTTC. Encoded protein: CASSQDRGRNYGYTF.